A selection of T cell receptor beta chains follows, all from one sample in a study of metastatic and nonmetastatic thyroid tumors. Through MiXCR, TCRdb re-clonotyped the PCR reads. This table holds around 22,000 clones, roughly 18% found once. The specimen was adjacent normal tissue. The receptors were sampled from a male donor with papillary thyroid cancer or a benign thyroid nodule (not recorded which). Some clones in this sample may be carry-over from other donors' samples. Each CDR3 is given with its conserved first and last residue. D genes are given only for firm matches. A clone size is listed for some rows: how often the clone was seen (once, few, many), or a class if it is expanded.

abundance	v_gene	d_gene	j_gene	CDR3nt	CDR3aa
medium-sized	TRBV12-3/TRBV12-4	-	TRBJ1-2	TGTGCCAGCAGCCAATTCCACGGGACCTATGGCTACACCTTC	CASSQFHGTYGYTF
-	TRBV20-1	TRBD2	TRBJ2-6	TGCAGTGCTAGAGGAGCGCCTGTGACTAGCGGGAGTCTCTCTGGTGCCAACGTCCTGACTTTC	CSARGAPVTSGSLSGANVLTF
many	TRBV7-2	-	TRBJ2-3	TGTGCCAGCAGCTTAGATACGGCTAGCCCGTATTTT	CASSLDTASPYF
many	TRBV19	-	TRBJ1-1	TGTGCCAGTAGTATCCCCCTATCGGTCACCGCGGGAGCTTTCTTT	CASSIPLSVTAGAFF
many	TRBV3-1	TRBD2	TRBJ2-1	TGTGCCAGCAGCCAAGATCCCGGGGGGAACAATGAGCAGTTCTTC	CASSQDPGGNNEQFF
-	TRBV9	-	TRBJ2-1	TGCGCCAGCAGCGTAGACGGCCTTGGGGATGAGCAGTTCTTC	CASSVDGLGDEQFF
medium-sized	TRBV6-1	-	TRBJ2-1	TGTGCCAGCTCACCTGGGGAGGACTACAATGAGCAGTTCTTC	CASSPGEDYNEQFF
-	TRBV19	-	TRBJ1-6	TGTGCCAGTAAGGTGCAGTGCCTCGAAGATTCACCCCTCCACTTT	CASKVQCLEDSPLHF
many	TRBV19	TRBD1	TRBJ2-7	TGTGCCAGTAGTATAACGTCGGGACAGTTAAGCTACGAGCAGTACTTC	CASSITSGQLSYEQYF
many	TRBV24-1	-	TRBJ2-5	TGTGCCACCAGTGACCCCGACTACAACCAAGAGGCCCAGTACTTC	CATSDPDYNQEAQYF
many	TRBV5-1	-	TRBJ2-1	TGCGCCAGCAGCTTGGCCCGGCAGAATGAGCAGTTCTTC	CASSLARQNEQFF
many	TRBV2	-	TRBJ1-1	TGTGCCAGCAGTGAAGAGGGTAGTTTCTTGAACACTGAAGCTTTCTTT	CASSEEGSFLNTEAFF
few	TRBV27	-	TRBJ2-7	TGTGCCAGCAGTTTTAAGGACTTCGGGGAGCAGTACTTC	CASSFKDFGEQYF
many	TRBV20-1	TRBD1	TRBJ1-1	TGCAGTGCTGCATGGGGACAGGGGAACACTGAAGCTTTCTTT	CSAAWGQGNTEAFF
medium-sized	TRBV12-3/TRBV12-4	-	TRBJ1-1	TGTGCCAGCAGTTTTTATGGCAGCGGACAAGGAGCTTTCTTT	CASSFYGSGQGAFF
few	TRBV2	TRBD1	TRBJ2-5	TGTGCCAGCTTTCGGGACAGGGCTGAGACCCAGTACTTC	CASFRDRAETQYF
-	TRBV6-1	TRBD1	TRBJ2-4	TGTGCCAGCAGTGAACTCGGGACAGTGGCCAAAAACATTCAGTACTTC	CASSELGTVAKNIQYF
many	TRBV7-2	TRBD1	TRBJ1-5	TGTGCCAGCAGCCAGGGAGGACAGGGGGCAAGCCAGCCCCAGCATTTT	CASSQGGQGASQPQHF
medium-sized	TRBV27	TRBD2	TRBJ2-3	TGTGCCAGCAGCCCAGGGACTACGAGCACAGATACGCAGTATTTT	CASSPGTTSTDTQYF
many	TRBV12-5	-	TRBJ2-1	TGTGCTCACTCGACAGGTCTGAATGAGCAGTTCTTC	CAHSTGLNEQFF
many	TRBV9	-	TRBJ2-3	TGTGCCAGCAGCGAGGAAACCCGCACAGATACGCAGTATTTT	CASSEETRTDTQYF
-	TRBV7-4	TRBD2	TRBJ2-1	TGTGCCAGCATCTTAAGTAGCGGGAGGGCCTATGAGCAGTTCTTC	CASILSSGRAYEQFF
-	TRBV20-1	-	TRBJ2-3	TGCAGTGCTCCTGGTGTGGGGAAAGATACGCAGTACTTT	CSAPGVGKDTQYF
many	TRBV24-1	-	TRBJ1-5	TGTGCCACCAGTGATCGGCGGGAGGGGTTTCAGCCCCAGCATTTT	CATSDRREGFQPQHF
many	TRBV2	-	TRBJ1-1	TGTGCCAGCAGAGTAAGGACTGAAGCTTTCTTT	CASRVRTEAFF
-	TRBV12-3/TRBV12-4	-	TRBJ2-7	TGTGCCAGCAGCCACGACATGGGGAACGAGCAGTACTTC	CASSHDMGNEQYF
many	TRBV7-3	-	TRBJ2-3	TGTGCCAGCAGCTTAACGTCTGCGGCTGGAGATACGCAGTATTTT	CASSLTSAAGDTQYF
many	TRBV20-1	-	TRBJ2-2	-	CSSSGAENTGELFF
many	TRBV5-1	-	TRBJ1-3	TGCGCCAGCAGCTTGGAAGTCGACAGCCTCTCTGGAAACACCATATATTTT	CASSLEVDSLSGNTIYF
many	TRBV19	-	TRBJ1-5	TGTGCCAGTAGTCCAGAACAGGGAAATAATCAGCCCCAGCATTTT	CASSPEQGNNQPQHF
many	TRBV24-1	TRBD1	TRBJ2-2	TGTGCCACCAGTGAGGGGGACAGGGATGTCGGGGAGCTGTTTTTT	CATSEGDRDVGELFF
-	TRBV7-9	TRBD1	TRBJ1-1	TGTGCCAGCAGCTCGCCCAGACAGGGGGAAGCTTTCTTT	CASSSPRQGEAFF
-	TRBV19	TRBD2	TRBJ2-2	TGTGCCAGTTGGGTCGGGACTAGCGGGGAGGCCGGGGAGCTGTTTTTC	CASWVGTSGEAGELFF
many	TRBV10-1	TRBD2	TRBJ2-6	TGCTCTACCCGGACTCCGAGCGGGAGGGTGGCTGGGGCCAACGTCCTGACTTTC	CSTRTPSGRVAGANVLTF
-	TRBV5-1	-	TRBJ1-5	TGCTCCAGCAGCTTGGGGGGTTATATCAATCAGCCCCAGCATTTT	CSSSLGGYINQPQHF
many	TRBV3-1	-	TRBJ2-7	TGTGCCAGCAGCCAACGGCAGGGGGGGATCTACGAGCAGTACTTC	CASSQRQGGIYEQYF
-	TRBV5-1	-	TRBJ2-5	TGCGCCAGCAGTAAAGGGTTGACGCTTAGGGAGACGCAGTACTTC	CASSKGLTLRETQYF
-	TRBV11-2	TRBD2	TRBJ2-1	TGTGCCAGCAGCTTAGGACTAGCGGGAGAAGACAATGAGCAGTTCTTC	CASSLGLAGEDNEQFF
-	TRBV5-1	-	TRBJ1-2	TGCGCCATCAGCTTTCAGAACCCCAACTATGGCTACACCTTC	CAISFQNPNYGYTF
medium-sized	TRBV12-3/TRBV12-4	TRBD1	TRBJ1-2	TGTGCCAGCAGTTTTCCGGACAGGGGAGGCTACACCTTC	CASSFPDRGGYTF
few	TRBV30	TRBD1	TRBJ2-2	TGTGCCTGGAGCAGGGGGTTGAACACCGGGGAGCTGTTTTTT	CAWSRGLNTGELFF
many	TRBV11-3	-	TRBJ2-3	TGTGCCAGCAGCGAGCGGGGCACAGATACGCAGTATTTT	CASSERGTDTQYF